The clone carrying this TCR beta chain was recorded only once. Authors' processing steps: Amplification of reference gene primers was used by the study to estimate nucleated cell counts. The data were produced by immunoSEQ multiplex PCR, yet TCRdb's version contains in-frame clones alone and is incomplete. V and J calls and clone size follow that table, whereas D and trimming were derived from the DNA. The table has more than 20,000 clones, around 87% seen once. The entry originates in a study of blood T cell repertoires in COVID-19. Study overall: Samples of COVID-19 (acute and convalescent) were obtained from the United States, Italy and Spain. The analysed material was cDNA or gDNA that came from T cells, B-cell-depleted T cells, or PBMCs.

The V and J ends lost 6 bases and 6 bases respectively, with 12 bases between them. Germline CDR1 is KGHSH and CDR2 is LQKENI. The CDR3 sequence is 12 residues long. This sequence was found in a man aged 70-80 years with acute or convalescent COVID-19. The rearrangement links TRBV18 to TRBJ2-7; D possibly corresponds to TRBD2 (6 bases). Sequencing was carried out using peripheral blood. This CDR3 is CASSWRDSEQYF. Written as DNA, the CDR3 is TGTGCCAGCTCCTGGAGGGACTCCGAGCAGTACTTC.